The text below deals with one TCR beta chain. This record belongs to a study of blood T cell repertoires in COVID-19. Study context: Samples representing acute and convalescent COVID-19 were sourced from the United States, Italy and Spain.

Authors' processing steps: Cell counts per sample came from amplifying reference gene primers. Produced via immunoSEQ multiplex PCR; TCRdb's table is partial and in-frame only. V and J calls and clone size are those listed in that table; D and trimming were worked out from the DNA. The data show roughly 90,000 clones, roughly 80% seen once. The germline CDR1 and CDR2 sequences are SEHNR and FQNEAQ (reference sequence). The V end was cut by 4 bases, the J end by 4 bases, with 13 bases between. The length of the CDR3 is 14 residues. The sample was peripheral blood. The sequence came from a man in his fifties or sixties with acute or convalescent COVID-19. This rearrangement joins TRBV7-9 to TRBJ1-1, with D uncertain. CDR3 amino acids: CASSYFEVGTEAFF. In DNA, the CDR3 is TGTGCCAGCAGCTACTTCGAGGTTGGCACTGAAGCTTTCTTT.